The 20 T cell receptor beta chains below come from one sample, sequenced in a study of response to subunit inactivated influenza vaccine. TCRdb reanalysed the RT-PCR reads using MiXCR and keeps one entry per CDR3 protein. The table has 500,000 to 600,000 distinct CDR3 sequences, about 17% seen once. The sequences come from CD4+ T cells sorted from PBMCs, collected 23 months after vaccination. The origin of the receptors is a man aged 50-75 years who received an inactivated influenza vaccine.

The V gene is TRBV7-9, the J gene TRBJ1-2; 7 nucleotides line up with TRBD1. The CDR3 is 15 amino acids. V was pared by 2 bases and J by 5 bases, with 8 bases of the junction left unmatched. Germline values: CDR1 SEHNR, CDR2 FQNEAQ (reference sequence). The CDR3 region is CASSLTGTAGYGYTF. The CDR3 region has the DNA TGTGCCAGCAGCTTAACCGGGACAGCGGGATATGGCTACACCTTC. The entire variable domain, with the rest obtained from reference TRBV7-9 and TRBJ1-2, is as follows: DTGVSQNPRHKITKRGQNVTFRCDPISEHNRLYWYRQTLGQGPEFLTYFQNEAQLEKSRLLSDRFSAERPKGSFSTLEIQRTEQGDSAMYLCASSLTGTAGYGYTFGSGTRLTVV.

The table lists this clonotype with a few counts. J is TRBJ2-7 and V is TRBV30, with D hard to call. With 5 bases removed from V and 3 bases from J, the gap between germline ends came to 11 bases. This CDR3 has 12 residues. Germline V gives CDR1 GTSNPN, CDR2 SVGIG (reference sequence). Here the CDR3 reads CAWGESVYEQYF. Here the CDR3 DNA reads TGTGCCTGGGGGGAATCCGTCTACGAGCAGTACTTC.

This rearrangement joins TRBV2 to TRBJ2-7; a weak D match, TRBD1 (5 bases). V dropped 5 bases and J dropped 7 bases, with 21 bases sitting between them. The CDR3 totals 15 residues. Germline V gene sequence: CDR1 SNHLY, CDR2 FYNNEI. In nucleotides, the CDR3 is TGTGCCAGCAGTCTTACGGACATCCCCGCGAAGGAGCAGTACTTC. Protein: CASSLTDIPAKEQYF.

The table lists this clonotype with a few counts. Here the CDR3 DNA reads TGTGCCAGCAGCGCCTTTAATCAGCCCCAGCATTTT. It encodes CASSAFNQPQHF. The chain recombines TRBV7-2 with TRBJ1-5; D call uncertain. V was cut by 5 bases and J by 4 bases, with 6 bases left in between. The CDR3 has 12 residues. Germline V gene sequence: CDR1 SGHTA, CDR2 FQGNSA.

This clonotype was detected only a few times. The V call is TRBV3-1, the J call TRBJ2-3; a weak D match, TRBD1 (5 bases). CDR1 LGHDT and CDR2 YNNKEL come from the germline V gene (reference sequence). The CDR3 is 15 residues long. V gave up 0 bases and J gave up 0 bases, with 7 bases separating them. The CDR3, as DNA: TGTGCCAGCAGCCAAGATGGGGCAAGCACAGATACGCAGTATTTT. This gives the protein CASSQDGASTDTQYF.

The chain employs TRBV7-9 and TRBJ2-7; D assignment may be TRBD1 or TRBD2 (6 bases each). V lost 1 base, J lost 3 bases, and 10 bases lay in between. Germline CDR1 is SEHNR and CDR2 is FQNEAQ (reference sequence). The CDR3 length is 14 residues. CDR3 amino acids: CASSLGGGLYEQYF. Written as DNA, the CDR3 is TGTGCCAGCAGCTTAGGAGGGGGGCTCTACGAGCAGTACTTC.

This clonotype was recorded at least ten times. The chain uses TRBV25-1 and TRBJ2-1, with D maybe TRBD2 (5 bases). V lost 3 bases, J lost 8 bases, and 20 bases lay in between. This CDR3 spans 16 amino acids. Germline lookup yields CDR1 MGHDK and CDR2 SYGVNS. For the CDR3, the DNA is TGTGCCAGCAGTGATCCTCGACTATCGCCCCCGTATGAGCAGTTCTTC. Amino acids: CASSDPRLSPPYEQFF. The entire variable domain, with the rest obtained from reference TRBV25-1 and TRBJ2-1, is as follows: EADIYQTPRYLVIGTGKKITLECSQTMGHDKMYWYQQDPGMELHLIHYSYGVNSTEKGDLSSESTVSRIRTEHFPLTLESARPSHTSQYLCASSDPRLSPPYEQFFGPGTRLTVL.

The V and J genes are TRBV6-5 and TRBJ1-1; the D is unclear. CDR3 length: 15 amino acids. Trimming removed 0 bases from V and 2 bases from J, with 10 bases in between. The germline CDR1 and CDR2 sequences are MNHEY and SVGAGI. DNA for the CDR3: TGTGCCAGCAGTTACTCGATCGGTGTTAACACTGAAGCTTTCTTT. Translating gives CASSYSIGVNTEAFF.

This chain uses TRBV7-9 with TRBJ2-2; tentative D call: TRBD1 (6 bases). The CDR3 sequence is 14 residues long. Trimming cost V 2 bases and J 7 bases, with 11 bases left between them. Germline assignment: CDR1 SEHNR and CDR2 FQNEAQ (reference sequence). This CDR3 is CASSLLTGNGELFF. The CDR3 nucleotides read TGTGCCAGCAGCTTACTTACAGGGAACGGGGAGCTGTTTTTT.

The J gene is TRBJ2-6, the V gene TRBV12-3 or TRBV12-4, with 10 bases fitting TRBD2. Losses at the gene ends were 6 bases for V and 0 bases for J; bases not matched to a gene: 5. There are 17 residues in the CDR3. The CDR3 DNA is TGTGCCAGCAGAAAGAGCGGGAGGGTCTCTGGGGCCAACGTCCTGACTTTC. Amino acid sequence: CASRKSGRVSGANVLTF.

About this clonotype itself: Germline is not matched at one junction end, which may reflect a read error. The gene calls are TRBV3-1 and TRBJ2-7, with 10 bases fitting TRBD1. Germline assignment: CDR1 LGHDT and CDR2 YNNKEL (reference sequence). This CDR3 spans 16 amino acids. CDR3 in DNA: TGTGCCAGCAGCCCCCAGCGGGGACAGGGGTTTCGGGAGCAGAACTTC. Translating it yields CASSPQRGQGFREQNF.

This clonotype was recorded many times. V gene TRBV5-1 combines with J gene TRBJ2-3; TRBD2 is a possible D gene (6 bases). This CDR3 has 14 amino acids. Trimming pared 4 bases from V and 4 bases from J, leaving 13 bases between. CDR1 is SGHRS, CDR2 YFSETQ, per germline. The CDR3, as DNA: TGCGCCAGCAGCACCGGGAGAATGGCAGATACGCAGTATTTT. This sequence encodes CASSTGRMADTQYF.

The chain employs TRBV29-1 and TRBJ2-3, with a weak D call TRBD2 (6 bases). V shed 2 bases and J shed 4 bases, with 10 bases lying between them. The CDR3 has 13 residues. The germline CDR1 and CDR2 sequences are SQVTM and ANQGSEA. The CDR3 loop is CSVEKGGADTQYF. CDR3 sequence (DNA): TGCAGCGTTGAAAAAGGAGGGGCAGATACGCAGTATTTT.

The chain is built from TRBV23-1 and TRBJ2-1; a weak D match, TRBD1 (5 bases). TRBV23-1 is annotated as an ORF whose role is uncertain. Deletions cut 0 bases from V and 5 bases from J, with 11 bases between. The CDR3 runs to 15 residues. This CDR3 reads CASSQSQGGDNEQFF. The CDR3 region has the DNA TGCGCCAGCAGTCAATCTCAGGGTGGGGACAATGAGCAGTTCTTC.

This clonotype came up a few times. The rearrangement links TRBV7-2 to TRBJ2-3, with TRBD2 matching over 7 bases. Germline assignment: CDR1 SGHTA and CDR2 FQGNSA. The CDR3 totals 15 residues. Unmatched junction bases numbered 8, after V lost 5 bases and J lost 3 bases. The CDR3 DNA reads TGTGCCAGCAGCCGGCGGGAGATGTATACAGATACGCAGTATTTT. It encodes CASSRREMYTDTQYF.

This clonotype was detected many times. The chain combines TRBV12-3 or TRBV12-4 with TRBJ2-7; weak D call: TRBD2 (6 bases). The V end was cut by 3 bases, the J end by 7 bases, with 7 bases between. The length of the CDR3 is 11 residues. CDR3 bases: TGTGCCAGCAGTTTGGGGAGGGAGCAGTACTTC. Its translation is CASSLGREQYF.

The chain joins TRBV6-2 or TRBV6-3 to TRBJ2-7, with no clear D. The germline V gene encodes CDR1 MNHEY and CDR2 SVGEGT. V dropped 2 bases and J dropped 7 bases, with 9 bases sitting between them. The CDR3 contains 12 residues. In nucleotides, the CDR3 is TGTGCCAGCAGTTACCTCAGAGGAGAGCAGTACTTC. It encodes CASSYLRGEQYF.

The chain joins TRBV9 to TRBJ2-3, with D tentatively TRBD1 (6 bases). Trimming left V 1 base short and J 5 bases short, with 14 bases between. Germline assignment: CDR1 SGDLS and CDR2 YYNGEE. CDR3 length: 15 amino acids. CDR3 loop: CASSVHQGIGDTQYF. In DNA, the CDR3 is TGTGCCAGCAGCGTACATCAGGGGATTGGAGATACGCAGTATTTT.

This clonotype was seen a handful of times. The genes are TRBV7-8 and TRBJ1-6; 7 positions agree with TRBD1. This CDR3 region has 14 residues. The V segment lost 8 bases and the J segment 5 bases; nucleotides outside the gene matches: 6. Germline V gene lookup returns CDR1 SGHVS and CDR2 FQNEAQ. CDR3: CASGTGVDNSPLHF. In DNA form, the CDR3 reads TGTGCCAGCGGCACAGGGGTGGATAATTCACCCCTCCACTTT.

The V call is TRBV5-1, the J call TRBJ1-2; TRBD1 might be the D (6 bases). The ends were cut back, 5 bases at V and 4 bases at J, with 15 bases in the middle. Germline V CDR1 and CDR2: SGHRS, YFSETQ. The CDR3 consists of 14 residues. Written as DNA, the CDR3 is TGCGCCAGCAGAAAGCAGGGGACCTTCTATGGCTACACCTTC. Amino acid sequence: CASRKQGTFYGYTF.